This T cell receptor (beta chain) stems from a study of CD8 T cells in ankylosing spondylitis (dated by TCRdb to 2016 to 2017). Background on the whole study: The study set out to find disease-linked TCR variants by profiling T cell receptor beta repertoires in ankylosing spondylitis patients and healthy donors. Peripheral blood samples were taken, and synovial fluid was additionally collected from ankylosing spondylitis patients. In total, the full study cohort was made up of roughly 110 healthy donors and 25 ankylosing spondylitis patients. The research as a whole found: The disease-linked clones were reported as significantly enriched in matched synovial fluid samples from ankylosing spondylitis patients. A TCR beta motif made up of several highly homologous amino acid variants appeared to be characteristic of blood from ankylosing spondylitis patients. Some of the motif variants had been reported before in the synovial fluid and blood of reactive arthritis patients, a finding that suggests common disease-initiation mechanisms. The disease-linked clones showed a CD8+ phenotype and occurred at relatively low frequencies in peripheral blood.

This clonotype has just a few counts. Its antigen remains unidentified. Base qualities are not provided; no much larger clone lies one nucleotide away. Sequencing took place on an Illumina HiSeq 2500. TCR beta libraries were prepared by quantitative 5'-RACE with molecular barcodes. In the original analysis: To identify disease-linked TCR variants, a new computational method was used, one built on a probabilistic model of VDJ rearrangement. The public reads were reprocessed in TCRdb via fastp at Q25 and MiXCR, keeping in-frame beta chains. Under each unique CDR3 protein, matching rows form one entry showing the most common genes and DNA. TCRdb, rather than the study authors, made the V and J calls. The sample records 220,000 or so distinct CDR3 sequences, over 9.5% of which are singletons. Under 25% of the sample is held by the ten biggest clonotypes. V gives up 1 base and J gives up 4 bases, and the segment between their germline ends measures 14 bases. CDR1 and CDR2, per the germline V gene, are SGHTA and FQGNSA. Measured from the cysteine to the phenylalanine, the CDR3 is 15 residues long. Kept here is only the CDR3 DNA, which spans 45 bases and is read in frame from base 1.

The sequence derives from a male donor with ankylosing spondylitis or in good health (not recorded which). The sequence links TRBV7-2 to TRBJ2-7; matching of 6 bases hints at TRBD1 as the D gene. Sequenced material: blood, either unsorted or a sorted T cell fraction (not recorded which). The encoded CDR3 is CASSLDQGPQYEQYF. The nucleotide sequence is TGTGCCAGCAGCTTAGATCAGGGGCCCCAATACGAGCAGTACTTC.